The 27 T cell receptor beta chains listed next were all sequenced from one sample in a study of T cell responses to AZD1222 COVID-19 vaccine. TCRdb keeps only in-frame clones here, not all; method: immunoSEQ multiplex PCR. The table lists more than 85,000 clones, 88% of them singletons. The input for sequencing was peripheral blood, taken on day 0 of AZD1222 vaccination. All receptors derive from an adult in good health.

This chain connects TRBV7-8 to TRBJ2-3; TRBD2 agrees at 12 bases. Unmatched junction bases numbered 9, after V lost 5 bases and J lost 3 bases. CDR1 is SGHVS and CDR2 is FQNEAQ in the germline V gene. This CDR3 spans 17 amino acids. CDR3 sequence (DNA): TGTGCCAGCAGCCTCCCGAGACTAGCGGGAGAGACAGATACGCAGTATTTT. Its translation: CASSLPRLAGETDTQYF.

The chain combines TRBV28 with TRBJ2-1; 12 positions agree with TRBD2. This CDR3 spans 14 amino acids. Germline CDR1 MDHEN, CDR2 SYDVKM. V shed 10 bases, J shed 8 bases, and the junction held 9 bases outside the gene matches. In DNA, the CDR3 is TGTGCCATCGTGACTAGCGGGAGCTCGCATGAGCAGTTCTTC. As protein: CAIVTSGSSHEQFF.

This clone was seen a handful of times. Mismatch with germline at one junction end may stem from a read error. The chain carries TRBV24-1 and TRBJ1-5, with 9 positions matching TRBD1. The V gene's germline CDR1 is KGHDR and CDR2 SFDVKD. The CDR3 totals 14 residues. CDR3 coding DNA: TGTGCCACCAGTGAACGGGACAGGGTCGCCGGAATCTCATTT. Translating it yields CATSERDRVAGISF.

The CDR3 is CASSVNTGELFF. CDR3 nucleotide sequence: TGTGCCAGCTCGGTGAACACCGGGGAGCTGTTTTTT. This rearrangement joins TRBV18 to TRBJ2-2; D is unresolved. Germline V gene sequence: CDR1 KGHSH, CDR2 LQKENI. This CDR3 is built from 12 residues. V dropped 6 bases and J dropped 1 base, with 3 bases sitting between them.

This clone was observed a single time. The gene calls are TRBV5-5 and TRBJ1-4, with 11 bases fitting TRBD1. Trimming took 0 bases from V and 8 from J; bases not matched to a gene: 15. The germline V gene encodes CDR1 SGHKS and CDR2 YYEKEE (reference sequence). The CDR3 totals 19 residues. CDR3 sequence (DNA): TGTGCCAGCAGCTTGGATGGGTGGATGGACAGGGGGCGAGACGAAAAACTGTTTTTT. It translates to CASSLDGWMDRGRDEKLFF.

V is TRBV15 and J is TRBJ2-3, with 7 bases that match TRBD2. Germline CDR1 reads LNHNV; CDR2 reads YYDKDF (reference sequence). Trimming at V came to 8 bases and at J to 2 bases, leaving 10 bases not matched to a gene. The CDR3 has 15 residues. In DNA form, the CDR3 reads TGTGCCACCGCGTCGGTGGCGGGAGCCACAGATACGCAGTATTTT. It yields the protein CATASVAGATDTQYF. Full variable domain (missing parts from reference TRBV15 and TRBJ2-3): DAMVIQNPRYQVTQFGKPVTLSCSQTLNHNVMYWYQQKSSQAPKLLFHYYDKDFNNEADTPDNFQSRRPNTSFCFLDIRSPGLGDTAMYLCATASVAGATDTQYFGPGTRLTVL.

The rearrangement uses TRBV7-9 and TRBJ1-5; D uncertain. V was clipped by 5 bases and J by 0 bases, with 8 bases between them. Looked up from germline, CDR1 is SEHNR and CDR2 is FQNEAQ (reference sequence). This CDR3 is 14 amino acids long. CDR3 sequence reads: CASSKHNSNQPQHF. In nucleotides, the CDR3 is TGTGCCAGCAGCAAACACAATAGCAATCAGCCCCAGCATTTT.

The rearrangement joins TRBV6-5 to TRBJ2-4; no clear D. Germline CDR1 MNHEY, CDR2 SVGAGI. CDR3 length equals 12 residues. V lost 7 bases and J 0 bases, leaving 4 bases between the germline ends. For the CDR3, the DNA is TGTGCCAGCACCATAGCCAAAAACATTCAGTACTTC. Protein product: CASTIAKNIQYF.

The chain combines TRBV24-1 with TRBJ2-5, with D possibly being TRBD2 (5 bases). CDR3 length equals 15 residues. V lost 2 bases and J lost 2, with 11 bases in between. Per germline, CDR1 KGHDR and CDR2 SFDVKD. CDR3 protein: CATSDWETHQETQYF. The CDR3 DNA sequence: TGTGCCACCAGTGATTGGGAGACACATCAAGAGACCCAGTACTTC.

The chain couples TRBV29-1 to TRBJ2-5; unclear D gene. Germline values: CDR1 SQVTM, CDR2 ANQGSEA. The CDR3 extends over 13 amino acids. The V gene lost 4 bases and the J gene lost 5 bases, with 14 bases spanning the gap. The CDR3 bases are TGCAGCGTTGTAATATCGGGCCGGGAGACCCAGTACTTC. Its translation is CSVVISGRETQYF.

The V gene is TRBV28, the J gene TRBJ2-3; 8 bases are shared with TRBD2. This CDR3 is built from 13 residues. Unmatched junction bases numbered 5, after V lost 8 bases and J lost 4 bases. Germline lookup yields CDR1 MDHEN and CDR2 SYDVKM. CDR3 in amino acids: CASLSSGPDTQYF. CDR3 in DNA: TGTGCCAGCCTCTCTAGCGGGCCAGATACGCAGTATTTT.

V gene TRBV3-1 (or the pseudogene TRBV3-2) combines with J gene TRBJ1-2; D remains ambiguous. Trimming took off 1 base at V and 2 bases at J, with 8 bases between the two ends. In germline, CDR1 is LGHDT, CDR2 YNNKEL (reference sequence). This CDR3 spans 14 amino acids. The CDR3 loop reads CASSQVPQNYGYTF. The DNA of the CDR3 is TGTGCCAGCAGCCAAGTCCCCCAAAACTATGGCTACACCTTC.

The V gene is TRBV3-1 (or the pseudogene TRBV3-2), the J gene TRBJ1-1, with D unclear. The germline CDR1 and CDR2 sequences are LGHDT and YNNKEL (reference sequence). There are 14 residues in the CDR3. Trimming pared 4 bases from V and 0 bases from J, leaving 9 bases between. As DNA, the CDR3 is TGTGCCAGCAGCCGAGACATCGTGAACACTGAAGCTTTCTTT. Translating gives CASSRDIVNTEAFF.

The V and J genes are TRBV28 and TRBJ1-1; unclear D gene. Germline loops: CDR1 MDHEN, CDR2 SYDVKM. The V and J ends lost 4 bases and 0 bases respectively, with 6 bases between them. The CDR3 length is 13 residues. CDR3 nucleotides: TGTGCCAGCAGTTCGGGAGTGAACACTGAAGCTTTCTTT. Its translation: CASSSGVNTEAFF.

In this sample, this clone turned up once. V gene TRBV30 combines with J gene TRBJ1-3, with D perhaps matching TRBD1 (5 bases). V lost 2 bases, J lost 5 bases, and 16 bases lay in between. The CDR3 loop spans 15 amino acids. CDR1 and CDR2 from the germline V gene are GTSNPN and SVGIG (reference sequence). The CDR3 bases are TGTGCCTGGAGTCCCTCGGGGGGGAGCAGAAACACCATATATTTT. Residues: CAWSPSGGSRNTIYF.

This clone was recorded a few times. The chain joins TRBV6-4 to TRBJ2-3; TRBD2 is a possible D gene (6 bases). V was cut by 8 bases and J by 2 bases, with 11 bases left in between. CDR1 MRHNA and CDR2 SNTAGT come from the germline V gene. This CDR3 has 13 residues. CDR3 sequence: CASQLASTDTQYF. The DNA of the CDR3 is TGTGCCAGCCAACTAGCTTCCACAGATACGCAGTATTTT.

The rearrangement uses TRBV5-6 and TRBJ2-7; a weak D match, TRBD1 (5 bases). V gave up 0 bases and J gave up 4 bases, with 5 bases separating them. The CDR3 is 12 amino acids. The V gene's germline CDR1 is SGHDT and CDR2 YYEEEE. The DNA for the CDR3 is TGTGCCAGCAGCTTGGACAGGTACGAGCAGTACTTC. Residues: CASSLDRYEQYF. The variable domain in full, completed from reference TRBV5-6 and TRBJ2-7, reads DAGVTQSPTHLIKTRGQQVTLRCSPKSGHDTVSWYQQALGQGPQFIFQYYEEEERQRGNFPDRFSGHQFPNYSSELNVNALLLGDSALYLCASSLDRYEQYFGPGTRLTVT.

The chain carries TRBV28 and TRBJ2-3; no firm D call. The germline V gene has CDR1 MDHEN and CDR2 SYDVKM. Trimming pared 7 bases from V and 0 bases from J, leaving 11 bases between. The CDR3 has 14 residues. DNA for the CDR3: TGTGCCAGCACAGCCCCTCCTAGCACAGATACGCAGTATTTT. Translating gives CASTAPPSTDTQYF.

CDR3 sequence reads: CASTRLATENEQFF. The CDR3 DNA sequence: TGCGCCAGCACCCGACTAGCAACGGAGAATGAGCAGTTCTTC. The chain recombines TRBV5-1 with TRBJ2-1, with TRBD2 identical over 7 bases. Losses at the gene ends were 6 bases for V and 7 bases for J; bases not matched to a gene: 10. This CDR3 is 14 amino acids long. CDR1 SGHRS and CDR2 YFSETQ come from the germline V gene.

This sequence joins TRBV19 and TRBJ1-5; 7 bases are a match to TRBD1. The CDR3 totals 14 residues. Germline V gene sequence: CDR1 LNHDA, CDR2 SQIVND (reference sequence). V was pared by 8 bases and J by 0 bases, with 4 bases of the junction left unmatched. DNA of the CDR3: TGTGCCAGTCAGGACAGGAATAGCAATCAGCCCCAGCATTTT. This encodes CASQDRNSNQPQHF.

The chain has TRBV7-8 and TRBJ2-4, with TRBD1 matching over 7 bases. In germline, CDR1 is SGHVS, CDR2 FQNEAQ. The V segment lost 5 bases and the J segment 0 bases; nucleotides outside the gene matches: 7. CDR3 length: 16 amino acids. DNA for the CDR3: TGTGCCAGCAGCATTGAGGGGGCGCTAGCCAAAAACATTCAGTACTTC. This sequence encodes CASSIEGALAKNIQYF.

This clone has just one count. The J gene is TRBJ1-6, the V gene TRBV15; perhaps TRBD1 as D (5 bases). V was pared by 3 bases and J by 6 bases, with 12 bases between. Germline V CDR1 and CDR2: LNHNV, YYDKDF (reference sequence). The CDR3 sequence is 15 residues long. For the CDR3, the DNA is TGTGCCACCAGCAGGACCGGGACTTTTAATTCACCCCTCCACTTT. As protein: CATSRTGTFNSPLHF.

In this sample, this clone turned up once. The genes are TRBV29-1 and TRBJ1-1, with TRBD1 matching over 9 bases. The length of the CDR3 is 13 residues. J was trimmed by 4 bases and V by 7 bases; bases with no gene match: 7. Per germline, CDR1 SQVTM and CDR2 ANQGSEA. The CDR3 here is CSGRTGEGTEAFF. The CDR3 bases are TGCAGCGGACGGACAGGGGAGGGCACTGAAGCTTTCTTT. The entire variable domain, with the rest obtained from reference TRBV29-1 and TRBJ1-1, is as follows: SAVISQKPSRDICQRGTSLTIQCQVDSQVTMMFWYRQQPGQSLTLIATANQGSEATYESGFVIDKFPISRPNLTFSTLTVSNMSPEDSSIYLCSGRTGEGTEAFFGQGTRLTVV.

This clone was observed a few times. The chain combines TRBV28 with TRBJ1-3; weak D call: TRBD1 (6 bases). Between the trimmed V and J ends, which lost 5 bases and 4 bases, there was a span of 12 bases. Germline lookup yields CDR1 MDHEN and CDR2 SYDVKM. The CDR3 has 14 amino acids. This chain's CDR3 is CASSRGVIGNTIYF. The DNA for the CDR3 is TGTGCCAGCAGTAGGGGGGTGATCGGAAACACCATATATTTT.

This chain links TRBV5-5 with TRBJ1-5; tentative D call: TRBD1 (6 bases). The CDR3 is made up of 14 amino acids. V dropped 2 bases and J dropped 3 bases, with 9 bases sitting between them. Germline CDR1 is SGHKS and CDR2 is YYEKEE (reference sequence). CDR3 in DNA: TGTGCCAGCAGCTTCGGACAGTACAATCAGCCCCAGCATTTT. Translation gives CASSFGQYNQPQHF.

The gene calls are TRBV24-1 and TRBJ2-3, with 8 bases identical to TRBD1. With 10 bases clipped from V and 0 bases from J, the junction kept 5 bases outside the gene matches. Looked up from germline, CDR1 is KGHDR and CDR2 is SFDVKD. The CDR3 runs 14 residues. In DNA form, the CDR3 reads TGTGCCACGGCGACAGGGGCGAGCACAGATACGCAGTATTTT. Protein product: CATATGASTDTQYF.

The chain combines TRBV27 with TRBJ2-7; no clear D gene. This CDR3 has 14 amino acids. Trimming cost V 6 bases and J 2 bases, with 14 bases left between them. CDR1 and CDR2 (germline): MNHEY, SMNVEV (reference sequence). CDR3 sequence (DNA): TGTGCCAGCAGCATATCATTCTCAACCTACGAGCAGTACTTC. Protein sequence: CASSISFSTYEQYF.